This T cell receptor beta chain was identified during a study of T cell clonality in common variable immunodeficiency. Some clones are missing from TCRdb's copy, which holds only in-frame ones; the method was immunoSEQ multiplex PCR. This sample has approximately 44,000 clones, each found more than once. With V trimmed by 3 bases and J by 2 bases, 4 bases remained unmatched. The CDR3 has 15 residues. Germline V lookup: CDR1 SGHNT, CDR2 YYREEE (reference sequence). Whole-study findings and limits: What drives increased CVID clonality needs T cell subpopulation sequencing. CVID subjects had higher TCRbeta clonality than healthy controls, most marked in about a third. Common variable immunodeficiency TCR beta sequences reportedly had fewer deletions and N-nucleotide insertions. Fewer TCRbeta clones were shared among CVID subjects than controls.

This clone has ten or more counts. The target antigen is unknown. The sequence runs out 3 residues before the end of the CDR3; the remainder is reconstructed from the germline J gene. The TCR comes from a person aged 18 to 75 in good health. The chain has TRBV5-4 and TRBJ2-3; 9 nucleotides agree with TRBD2. Sequenced: peripheral blood mononuclear cells. The part of the CDR3 DNA that was read is TGTGCCAGCAGCTCTAGCGGGGCCCCCACAGATACG. It is translated as CASSSSGAPTDT. The entire CDR3 protein is CASSSSGAPTDTQYF.